This T cell receptor beta chain stems from a study of T cells in localized non-small cell lung cancer. Repertoires were generated with immunoSEQ multiplex PCR, while TCRdb's copy carries only in-frame clones and drops some. The data show about 77,000 clones, 88% seen once. The germline V and J ends were trimmed by 5 bases and 3 bases, with 13 bases remaining between them. Per the germline V gene, CDR1 is SEHNR and CDR2 is FQNEAQ (reference sequence). The CDR3 runs to 15 residues. This specimen consisted of peripheral blood, obtained before any cancer treatment. The sequence was obtained from a woman aged 35 to 70 with stage I squamous cell lung carcinoma. This chain connects TRBV7-9 to TRBJ1-4; TRBD1 might be the D (6 bases). CDR3 residues: CASSPGGGANEKLFF. CDR3 nucleotides: TGTGCCAGCAGCCCCGGAGGGGGGGCTAATGAAAAACTGTTTTTT.